This T cell receptor beta chain was documented in a study of T-cell memory formation after mild COVID-19. TCRdb re-analysed the 5' RACE reads in MiXCR, keeping a single row per CDR3 protein. The sample shows about 320,000 distinct CDR3 sequences, 13% to 15% of them seen only once. This CDR3 contains 18 residues. V was shortened by 1 base and J by 0 bases, with 16 bases between the two germline ends. CDR1 and CDR2 from the germline V gene are SGHTA and FQGTGA. This clonotype was seen a handful of times. This TCR came from a man between 18 and 35 years old who had mild COVID-19 (a few samples of this study predate the infection). Cell type and time point are not known. What was sequenced was PBMCs or a T cell subset sorted from them (not recorded which). The chain employs TRBV7-3 and TRBJ1-5; unclear D gene. The DNA of the CDR3 is TGTGCCAGCAGCTTAATCGACCCTCCAGGTTATAGCAATCAGCCCCAGCATTTT. Its protein product is CASSLIDPPGYSNQPQHF.